Here is one T cell receptor (beta chain) with its context. At one boundary the junction diverges from the germline segment, which might be a read error. TCR beta CDR3 regions were amplified from RNA transcripts. The primer set for the first-round RT-PCR of the TCR CDR3 was HTBI. TCRdb recomputed calls from the multiplex PCR reads with MiXCR, one row per CDR3 protein. The table has approximately 690,000 distinct CDR3 sequences, about 15% seen once. The data stem from a study of T cells in Graves' hyperthyroidism and ophthalmopathy. Germline V CDR1 and CDR2: LNHDA, SQIVND (reference sequence). The CDR3 spans 15 residues.

V usage is TRBV19 and J usage is TRBJ1-1; D call uncertain. Sequencing used blood. This receptor was taken from a woman between 50 and 59 years old with Graves' ophthalmopathy. The CDR3 sequence is CASSASGRLNIEAFF. The CDR3 nucleotides are TGTGCCAGTAGTGCCTCAGGACGGCTGAACATTGAAGCTTTCTTT.